The 3 T cell receptor beta chains below come from one sample, sequenced in a study of a mutant IDH1 vaccine in newly diagnosed glioma. Time point indicated: week 35, safety follow-up. Vaccine doses each comprised 300 ug of mutant IDH1 20-mer peptide, with topical imiquimod. Generated by immunoSEQ multiplex PCR, the TCRdb table keeps only in-frame clones and is missing some. The table has 50,000 to 70,000 clones, 74% seen once. Antigens of these TCRs are unknown. Sequenced material: PBMCs, taken from a glioma patient whose treatment included an IDH1 peptide vaccine. These receptors came from a man between 45 and 60 years old with glioma.

This clone occurred a few times. This chain uses TRBV27 with TRBJ1-2, with D unclear. The germline V gene encodes CDR1 MNHEY and CDR2 SMNVEV (reference sequence). V dropped 2 bases and J dropped 7 bases, with 14 bases sitting between them. There are 14 residues in the CDR3. The CDR3 bases are TGTGCCAGCAGTTTAAGCCTCGGGTTAGGTGGCTACACCTTC. Protein sequence: CASSLSLGLGGYTF.

The chain employs TRBV5-8 and TRBJ2-7; D might be TRBD1 or TRBD2, each matching 6 bases. Between the trimmed V and J ends, which lost 2 bases and 6 bases, there was a span of 15 bases. The CDR3 runs 14 residues. Germline V gene lookup returns CDR1 SGHTS and CDR2 YDEGEE. CDR3 loop: CASSFRGPSSEQYF. The CDR3 DNA reads TGTGCCAGCAGCTTCCGGGGGCCCTCCAGCGAGCAGTACTTC.

The rearrangement links TRBV2 to TRBJ2-5, with 9 bases aligning to TRBD1. This CDR3 region has 14 residues. Germline V gene data show CDR1 as SNHLY and CDR2 as FYNNEI. V lost 5 bases, J lost 2 bases, and 3 bases stayed unmatched. CDR3 region: CASSWTGEQETQYF. In DNA form, the CDR3 reads TGTGCCAGCAGTTGGACAGGGGAGCAAGAGACCCAGTACTTC.